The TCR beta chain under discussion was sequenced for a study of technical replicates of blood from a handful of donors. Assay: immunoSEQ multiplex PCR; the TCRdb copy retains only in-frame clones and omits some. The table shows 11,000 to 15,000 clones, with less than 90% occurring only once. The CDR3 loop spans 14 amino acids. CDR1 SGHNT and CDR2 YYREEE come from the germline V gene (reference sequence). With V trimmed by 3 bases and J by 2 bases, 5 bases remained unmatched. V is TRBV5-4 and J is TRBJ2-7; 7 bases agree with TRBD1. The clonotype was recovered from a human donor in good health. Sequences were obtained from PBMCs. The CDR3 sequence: CASSSGQDPYEQYF. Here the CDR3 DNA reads TGTGCCAGCAGCTCCGGACAGGACCCCTACGAGCAGTACTTC.